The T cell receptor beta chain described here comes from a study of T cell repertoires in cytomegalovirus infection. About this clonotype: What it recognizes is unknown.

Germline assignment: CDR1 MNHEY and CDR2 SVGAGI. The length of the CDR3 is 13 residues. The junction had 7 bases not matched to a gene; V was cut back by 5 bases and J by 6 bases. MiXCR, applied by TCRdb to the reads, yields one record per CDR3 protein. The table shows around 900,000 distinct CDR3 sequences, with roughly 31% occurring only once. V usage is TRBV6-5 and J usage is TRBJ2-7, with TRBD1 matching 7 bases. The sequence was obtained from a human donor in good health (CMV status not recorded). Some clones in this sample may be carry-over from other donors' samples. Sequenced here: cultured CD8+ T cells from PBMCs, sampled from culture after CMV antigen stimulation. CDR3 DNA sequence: TGTGCCAGCAGTAGACCAGGGGGTTCCGAGCAGTACGTC. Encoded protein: CASSRPGGSEQYV.